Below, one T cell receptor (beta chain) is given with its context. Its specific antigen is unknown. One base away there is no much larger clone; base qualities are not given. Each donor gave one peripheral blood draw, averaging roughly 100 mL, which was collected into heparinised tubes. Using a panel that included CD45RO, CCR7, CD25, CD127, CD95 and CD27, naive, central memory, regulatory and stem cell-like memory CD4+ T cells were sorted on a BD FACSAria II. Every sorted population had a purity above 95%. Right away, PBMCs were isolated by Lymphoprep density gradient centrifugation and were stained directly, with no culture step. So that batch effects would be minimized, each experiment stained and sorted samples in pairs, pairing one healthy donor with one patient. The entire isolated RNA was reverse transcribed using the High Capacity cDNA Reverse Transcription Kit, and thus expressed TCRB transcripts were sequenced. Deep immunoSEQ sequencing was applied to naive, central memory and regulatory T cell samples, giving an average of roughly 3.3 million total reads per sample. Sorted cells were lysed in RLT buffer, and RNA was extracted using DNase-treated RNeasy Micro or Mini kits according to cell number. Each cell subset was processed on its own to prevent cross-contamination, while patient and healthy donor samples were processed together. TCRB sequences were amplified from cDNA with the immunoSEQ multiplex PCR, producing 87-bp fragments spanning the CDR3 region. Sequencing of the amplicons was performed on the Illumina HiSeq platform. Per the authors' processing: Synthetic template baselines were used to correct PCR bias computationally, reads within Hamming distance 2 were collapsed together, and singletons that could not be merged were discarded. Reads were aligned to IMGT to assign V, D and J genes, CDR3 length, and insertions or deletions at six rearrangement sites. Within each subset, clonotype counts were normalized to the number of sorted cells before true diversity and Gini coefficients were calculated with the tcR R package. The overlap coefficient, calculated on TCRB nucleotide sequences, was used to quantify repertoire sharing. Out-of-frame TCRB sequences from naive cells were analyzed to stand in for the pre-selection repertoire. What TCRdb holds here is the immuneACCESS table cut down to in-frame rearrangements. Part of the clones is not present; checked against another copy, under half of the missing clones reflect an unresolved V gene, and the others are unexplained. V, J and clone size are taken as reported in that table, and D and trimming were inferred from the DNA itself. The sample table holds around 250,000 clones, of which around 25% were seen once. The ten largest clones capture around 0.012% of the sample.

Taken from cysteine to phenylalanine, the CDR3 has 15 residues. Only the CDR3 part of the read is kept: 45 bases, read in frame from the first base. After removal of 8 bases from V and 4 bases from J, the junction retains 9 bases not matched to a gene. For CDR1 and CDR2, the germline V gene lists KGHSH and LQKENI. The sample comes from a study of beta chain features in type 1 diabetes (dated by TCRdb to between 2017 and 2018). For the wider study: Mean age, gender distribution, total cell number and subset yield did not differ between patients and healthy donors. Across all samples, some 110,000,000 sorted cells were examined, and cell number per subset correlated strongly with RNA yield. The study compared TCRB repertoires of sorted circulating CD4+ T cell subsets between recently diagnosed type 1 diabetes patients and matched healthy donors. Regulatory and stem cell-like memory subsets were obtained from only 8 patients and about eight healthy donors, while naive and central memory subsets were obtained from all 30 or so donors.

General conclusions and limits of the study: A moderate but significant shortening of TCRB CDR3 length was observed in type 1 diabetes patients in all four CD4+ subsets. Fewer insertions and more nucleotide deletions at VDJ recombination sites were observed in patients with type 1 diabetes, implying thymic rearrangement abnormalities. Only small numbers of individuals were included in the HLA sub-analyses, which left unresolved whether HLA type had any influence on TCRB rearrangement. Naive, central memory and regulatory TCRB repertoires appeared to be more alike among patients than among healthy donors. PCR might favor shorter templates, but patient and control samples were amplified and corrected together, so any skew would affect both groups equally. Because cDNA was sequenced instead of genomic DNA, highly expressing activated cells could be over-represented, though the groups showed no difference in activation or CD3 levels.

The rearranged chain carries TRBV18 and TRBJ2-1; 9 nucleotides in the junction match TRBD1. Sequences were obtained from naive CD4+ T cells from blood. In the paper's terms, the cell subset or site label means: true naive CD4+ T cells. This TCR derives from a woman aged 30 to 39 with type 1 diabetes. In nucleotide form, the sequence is TGTGCCAGCGCCACAGGGGGCGGGCGATACAATGAGCAGTTCTTC. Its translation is CASATGGGRYNEQFF.